What follows are 8 T cell receptor beta chains derived from one specimen sequenced in a study of T cell responses to AZD1222 COVID-19 vaccine. The table came from immunoSEQ multiplex PCR; TCRdb's copy has only in-frame clones and leaves some out. This table holds roughly 97,000 clones, approximately 86% found once. The sequences come from peripheral blood, collected 28 days after the second dose of the MenACWY control vaccine. The receptor set was obtained from an adult who received the MenACWY meningococcal vaccine as a control.

The chain recombines TRBV11-2 with TRBJ1-4, with D unclear. V gave up 3 bases and J gave up 1 base, with 9 bases separating them. Germline CDR1 is SGHAT and CDR2 is FQNNGV. The CDR3 contains 15 residues. DNA of the CDR3: TGTGCCAGCAGCTTCGAACAGTTAACTAATGAAAAACTGTTTTTT. It translates to CASSFEQLTNEKLFF.

The CDR3 region has the DNA TGTGCCAGTAGTGATGGGGGGGTCGACGGGGAGCTGTTTTTT. Residues: CASSDGGVDGELFF. The chain is built from TRBV19 and TRBJ2-2, with 7 nucleotides matching TRBD2. Trimming cost V 5 bases and J 7 bases; bases outside gene matches: 7. This CDR3 is built from 14 residues. Germline V gene lookup returns CDR1 LNHDA and CDR2 SQIVND (reference sequence).

The chain carries TRBV6-5 and TRBJ1-5, with D possibly matching TRBD1 (6 bases). Trimming removed 6 bases from V and 5 bases from J, with 14 bases in between. The V gene's germline CDR1 is MNHEY and CDR2 SVGAGI. This CDR3 region has 14 residues. The CDR3 DNA sequence: TGTGCCAGCAGCCATAGGGGGGGACATCAGCCCCAGCATTTT. It specifies CASSHRGGHQPQHF.

The chain recombines TRBV29-1 with TRBJ2-7, with 7 bases fitting TRBD1. V was pared by 4 bases and J by 7 bases, with 7 bases of the junction left unmatched. This CDR3 contains 12 residues. Germline V gene data show CDR1 as SQVTM and CDR2 as ANQGSEA. The CDR3 DNA sequence: TGCAGCGTTGCCGTGACAGGGTTGGAGCAGTACTTC. This sequence encodes CSVAVTGLEQYF.

V usage is TRBV29-1 and J usage is TRBJ2-3; TRBD2 agrees at 9 bases. This CDR3 is built from 14 residues. CDR1 and CDR2 from the germline V gene are SQVTM and ANQGSEA. The J segment lost 5 bases and the V segment lost 3 bases, leaving 6 bases of the junction unmatched. CDR3 protein: CSVEVRGGQDTQYF. The CDR3 DNA sequence: TGCAGCGTTGAGGTGCGGGGGGGCCAAGATACGCAGTATTTT.

The sample holds a few counts of this clone. V and J are TRBV27 and TRBJ2-2, with D hard to call. This CDR3 region has 13 residues. Trimming took off 8 bases at V and 5 bases at J, with 12 bases between the two ends. CDR1 MNHEY and CDR2 SMNVEV come from the germline V gene (reference sequence). The CDR3 DNA is TGTGCCAGCGCAAATACAGTGACCGGGGAGCTGTTTTTT. Translation gives CASANTVTGELFF.

The genes are TRBV28 and TRBJ2-7; 10 positions agree with TRBD2. The CDR3 spans 16 residues. V lost 5 bases and J lost 0; bases outside the gene matches: 7. CDR1 and CDR2 (germline): MDHEN, SYDVKM. CDR3 residues: CASSPLGTSDSYEQYF. The CDR3 DNA follows: TGTGCCAGCAGTCCCCTCGGGACTAGCGACTCCTACGAGCAGTACTTC.

The V gene is TRBV12-3 or TRBV12-4, the J gene TRBJ1-2; D is undetermined. The CDR3 is 13 residues long. Trimming stripped 5 bases from V and 4 bases from J, with 11 bases between. The chain's CDR3 is CASSIPASYGYTF. The CDR3 nucleotides are TGTGCCAGCAGTATTCCTGCCTCCTATGGCTACACCTTC.